One and the same sample provided the 18 T cell receptor beta chains below, sequenced in a study of T cell repertoires in cytomegalovirus infection (dated by TCRdb to the late 2010s). Sequenced on an Illumina HiSeq 1500. TCRdb trimmed public reads at Q25 via fastp, called clones via MiXCR and kept in-frame beta chains. All rows with the same CDR3 protein become a single entry with the most common DNA and genes. The sample table shows 150,000 to 200,000 distinct CDR3 sequences, and about 15% are seen once. The biggest ten clones account for roughly a sixth of the sample. The source material was CD8+ T cells from PBMCs. Receptors originate from a human donor in good health (CMV status not recorded). Some clones in this sample may be carry-over from other donors' samples.

This sequence joins TRBV14 and TRBJ2-1; D remains unclear. The germline gives CDR1 SGHDN, CDR2 FVKESK. Trimming removed 0 bases at V and 1 base at J, with 13 bases between. The CDR3 is made up of 17 amino acids. CDR3 amino acids: CASSQEATGQSYNEQFF. Here the CDR3 DNA reads TGTGCCAGCAGCCAAGAAGCGACGGGCCAGTCCTACAATGAGCAGTTCTTC.

The rearrangement joins TRBV7-2 to TRBJ2-7, with TRBD2 matching 7 bases. Germline values: CDR1 SGHTA, CDR2 FQGNSA. The J segment lost 2 bases and the V segment lost 5 bases, leaving 9 bases of the junction unmatched. This CDR3 contains 15 residues. The CDR3 DNA reads as TGTGCCAGCAGCCTATCCGCGGGGGTCCCCTACGAGCAGTACTTC. This encodes CASSLSAGVPYEQYF.

The chain links TRBV7-2 to TRBJ1-1; no reliable D call. The germline V gene encodes CDR1 SGHTA and CDR2 FQGNSA. This CDR3 is 16 amino acids long. V gave up 3 bases and J gave up 2 bases, with 16 bases separating them. CDR3 region: CASSLPENRANTEAFF. DNA of the CDR3: TGTGCCAGCAGCTTGCCAGAAAATCGGGCTAACACTGAAGCTTTCTTT. The full variable domain, rest sourced from reference TRBV7-2 and TRBJ1-1, is GAGVSQSPSNKVTEKGKDVELRCDPISGHTALYWYRQSLGQGLEFLIYFQGNSAPDKSGLPSDRFSAERTGGSVSTLTIQRTQQEDSAVYLCASSLPENRANTEAFFGQGTRLTVV.

The J gene is TRBJ1-5, the V gene TRBV20-1; D is unresolved. The germline gives CDR1 DFQATT, CDR2 SNEGSKA (reference sequence). This CDR3 spans 15 amino acids. The V end was cut by 6 bases, the J end by 4 bases, with 19 bases between. DNA of the CDR3: TGCAGTGCCGCCCCCGGGGAAGTAATTAATCAGCCCCAGCATTTT. Protein product: CSAAPGEVINQPQHF.

The chain has TRBV28 and TRBJ2-3; perhaps TRBD2 as D (7 bases). The V gene's germline CDR1 is MDHEN and CDR2 SYDVKM. This CDR3 has 13 residues. V lost 6 bases and J 5 bases, leaving 12 bases between the germline ends. CDR3: CASSRRGGDTQYF. The CDR3 nucleotides are TGTGCCAGCAGCCGGAGGGGGGGAGATACGCAGTATTTT.

This clonotype has a handful of counts. The chain couples TRBV7-9 to TRBJ2-4; TRBD1 matches at 10 bases. V was pared by 7 bases and J by 8 bases, with 11 bases of the junction left unmatched. The CDR3 consists of 15 residues. Germline V lookup: CDR1 SEHNR, CDR2 FQNEAQ (reference sequence). CDR3 sequence (DNA): TGTGCCAGCACCTCCCCAGAGGACAGGGGGGACATTCAGTACTTC. Protein: CASTSPEDRGDIQYF.

This clonotype appeared a few times. The J gene is TRBJ1-1, the V gene TRBV7-9, with 7 bases matching TRBD1. Looked up from germline, CDR1 is SEHNR and CDR2 is FQNEAQ (reference sequence). Trimming at V came to 5 bases and at J to 8 bases, leaving 5 bases not matched to a gene. The CDR3 covers 12 residues. CDR3 residues: CASSQTGNEAFF. As DNA, the CDR3 is TGTGCCAGCAGCCAGACAGGGAACGAAGCTTTCTTT.

This clonotype showed up just a few times. The genes are TRBV7-9 and TRBJ2-7, with 8 bases aligning to TRBD1. Per germline, CDR1 SEHNR and CDR2 FQNEAQ (reference sequence). The length of the CDR3 is 15 residues. After removal of 5 bases from V and 4 bases from J, the junction contained 10 bases not matched to a gene. CDR3 bases: TGTGCCAGCAGCCCCCGGACAGGGCCGCGGTACGAGCAGTACTTC. This sequence encodes CASSPRTGPRYEQYF.

This clonotype was seen ten or more times. This chain joins TRBV7-2 and TRBJ2-5, with D possibly being TRBD1 or TRBD2 (5 bases each). The CDR3 totals 14 residues. V lost 2 bases and J 5 bases, leaving 12 bases between the germline ends. CDR1 is SGHTA, CDR2 FQGNSA, per germline. As DNA, the CDR3 is TGTGCCAGCAGCTTATTCGGGGCCGGGGAGACCCAGTACTTC. It codes for CASSLFGAGETQYF.

The chain uses TRBV11-2 and TRBJ2-4; D unclear. V was pared by 5 bases and J by 4 bases, with 18 bases between. Germline loops: CDR1 SGHAT, CDR2 FQNNGV. The CDR3 spans 16 residues. CDR3 sequence: CASSPPRDIRKNIQYF. In nucleotides, the CDR3 is TGTGCCAGCAGCCCACCCCGTGACATTCGTAAAAACATTCAGTACTTC.

The V gene is TRBV7-9, the J gene TRBJ1-2; D might be TRBD1 (6 bases). The V end was cut by 5 bases, the J end by 4 bases, with 17 bases between. This CDR3 contains 15 residues. Germline CDR1 SEHNR, CDR2 FQNEAQ (reference sequence). The CDR3 reads CASSTRERTAYGYTF. CDR3 DNA sequence: TGTGCCAGCAGCACCCGGGAGAGGACAGCCTATGGCTACACCTTC.

The chain links TRBV7-3 to TRBJ2-1; D possibly corresponds to TRBD1 (6 bases). V lost 3 bases, J lost 6 bases, and 15 bases lay in between. CDR3 size: 15 residues. The germline V gene encodes CDR1 SGHTA and CDR2 FQGTGA. The CDR3 nucleotides are TGTGCCAGCAGCTTTTTGGGGGCCCGGGCCAATGAGCAGTTCTTC. Its translation: CASSFLGARANEQFF. Using reference TRBV7-3 and TRBJ2-1 for the parts outside the CDR3, the full variable domain is GAGVSQTPSNKVTEKGKYVELRCDPISGHTALYWYRQSLGQGPEFLIYFQGTGAADDSGLPNDRFFAVRPEGSVSTLKIQRTERGDSAVYLCASSFLGARANEQFFGPGTRLTVL.

The sample holds a few counts of this clonotype. The chain couples TRBV2 to TRBJ2-7; D is possibly TRBD1 (6 bases). This CDR3 is 12 amino acids long. Germline CDR1 and CDR2: SNHLY and FYNNEI. V was clipped by 8 bases and J by 3 bases, with 11 bases between them. CDR3 DNA sequence: TGTGCCAGCGGGGGCGGTTTCTACGAGCAGTACTTC. This codes for CASGGGFYEQYF.

This clonotype was counted a few times. The V call is TRBV7-4, the J call TRBJ1-1; D is uncertain. The CDR3 extends over 9 amino acids. V lost 7 bases to trimming and J lost 11 bases, with 8 bases between them. Germline loops: CDR1 SGHVT, CDR2 SQSDAQ. CDR3: CASTTWAFF. Written as DNA, the CDR3 is TGTGCCAGCACAACATGGGCTTTCTTT.

This chain connects TRBV7-2 to TRBJ2-2; D is ambiguous. Trimming cost V 2 bases and J 0 bases, with 13 bases left between them. In germline, CDR1 is SGHTA, CDR2 FQGNSA. The CDR3 contains 17 residues. CDR3 DNA sequence: TGTGCCAGCAGCTTATCCAGAGCGTTGACGAACACCGGGGAGCTGTTTTTT. Protein product: CASSLSRALTNTGELFF.

This clonotype occurred a few times. The CDR3 bases are TGTGCCAGCAGCTTAAATTTCCGGAGCAATGAGCAGTTCTTC. Translating it yields CASSLNFRSNEQFF. The V gene is TRBV7-2, the J gene TRBJ2-1; D ambiguous. From germline, CDR1 is SGHTA and CDR2 FQGNSA. This CDR3 is built from 14 residues. V lost 2 bases and J lost 6, with 11 bases in between.

The chain links TRBV24-1 to TRBJ2-1, with D possibly being TRBD1 (6 bases). Per germline, CDR1 KGHDR and CDR2 SFDVKD. V was shortened by 4 bases and J by 4 bases, with 10 bases between the two germline ends. This CDR3 contains 14 residues. CDR3 residues: CATSETDSYNEQFF. In nucleotides, the CDR3 is TGTGCCACCAGTGAAACGGACAGTTACAATGAGCAGTTCTTC.

This clonotype showed up just a few times. CDR3 nucleotide sequence: TGTGCCAGCAGCTCTCGCTTAACCTACGAGCAGTACTTC. Amino acids: CASSSRLTYEQYF. V is TRBV7-9 and J is TRBJ2-7; D unclear. The CDR3 extends over 13 amino acids. Per germline, CDR1 SEHNR and CDR2 FQNEAQ (reference sequence). Trimming removed 4 bases at V and 2 bases at J, with 9 bases between.